Here is one T cell receptor (beta chain) with its context. Its antigen is still unknown. Repertoires were generated with immunoSEQ multiplex PCR, while TCRdb's copy carries only in-frame clones and drops some. This sample has under 60,000 clones, with around 90% found just once. The entry originates in a study of cytomegalovirus exposure and HLA in healthy donors. Study-wide points: The dataset shows that most TCR sequences were rare, while some public TCRs occurred in many donors. High specificity and sensitivity for cytomegalovirus status were reported for the classifier.

This CDR3 region has 14 residues. Germline trimming cut 3 bases from V and 5 bases from J; bases unmatched to any gene: 6. Germline CDR1 is SGHNT and CDR2 is YYREEE (reference sequence). The source is a woman under 40 in good health and CMV-seronegative. The sequencing sample was made of PBMCs. V and J are TRBV5-4 and TRBJ2-5, with 8 bases matching TRBD1. As DNA, the CDR3 is TGTGCCAGCAGCTCCCGGACAGGGATGGAGACCCAGTACTTC. Residues: CASSSRTGMETQYF.